The source of this TCR beta chain is a study of blood T cell repertoires in COVID-19. In the original workflow: Estimation of nucleated cell counts was performed using reference gene primer amplification. Data came from immunoSEQ multiplex PCR; TCRdb stores just in-frame clones and leaves some out. That table is the source of V, J and clone size, and D and trimming were worked out from the DNA. The sample has a few hundred thousand clones, over 75% seen once. V lost 0 bases and J 7 bases, leaving 11 bases between the germline ends. The CDR3 runs to 15 residues. The germline gives CDR1 SGHRS, CDR2 YFSETQ.

This chain connects TRBV5-1 to TRBJ1-6; D remains unclear. This sequence originates from a young man who had recovered from COVID-19. Sequenced sample: peripheral blood. CDR3 nucleotide sequence: TGCGCCAGCAGCTTGGACTTTACCCTGAATTCACCCCTCCACTTT. Encoded protein: CASSLDFTLNSPLHF.